A selection of T cell receptor beta chains follows, all from one sample in a study of regulatory T cells in long-lasting Graves disease. MiXCR was run by TCRdb on the multiplex PCR reads, yielding one entry per CDR3 protein. The sample lists 400,000 to 500,000 distinct CDR3 sequences, roughly 21% seen once, with approximately 6.4% in the top ten. Sequenced here: peripheral blood mononuclear cells (PBMCs), sampled when the disease was refractory, from a patient treated with antithyroid drugs. These receptors were obtained from a female donor with Graves disease. The CDR3 runs from the conserved cysteine through the conserved F or W. D genes are given only for firm matches. Not all rows give a size; the values are once, few, many and, for expanded clones, a class.

>NA|15|NA|TRBJ1-5|TRBV12-3/TRBV12-4
TGTGCCAGCAGTCGCCCCTGGACGGGCAATCAGCCCCAGCATTTT
CASSRPWTGNQPQHF
>NA|15|few|TRBJ1-5|TRBV30
TGTGCCTGCTCCGCAAGTTCACTAGCTAATCAGCCCCAGCATTTT
CACSASSLANQPQHF
>TRBD1|14|many|TRBJ2-5|TRBV19
TGTGCCAGCACCCCGGGACAGGGGATCGAGACCCAGTACTTC
CASTPGQGIETQYF
>NA|13|NA|TRBJ1-4|TRBV9
TGTGCCAGCAGCGTAGGGGGGCATGAAAAACTGTTTTTT
CASSVGGHEKLFF
>NA|15|NA|TRBJ2-7|TRBV7-9
TGTGCCAGCAGCTCTTCCGGGACACCATCCTACGAGCAGTACTTC
CASSSSGTPSYEQYF
>NA|15|NA|TRBJ2-1|TRBV6-1
TGTGCCAGCAGTGAACAGGGGGGCCGAATCAATGAGCAGTTCTTC
CASSEQGGRINEQFF
>NA|17|many|TRBJ2-7|TRBV28
TGTGCCAGCAGTTCGCCGGGGGCGACACGGTCGGGGGACGAGCAGTACTTC
CASSSPGATRSGDEQYF
>TRBD1|13|NA|TRBJ2-2|TRBV7-2
TGTGCCACCCAGGGGGTTAGGACCGGGGAGCTGTTTTTT
CATQGVRTGELFF
>NA|14|few|TRBJ2-7|TRBV5-6
TGTGCCAGCAGCTTGGCGGGGGCCCTCTACGAGCAGTACTTC
CASSLAGALYEQYF
>TRBD1|16|NA|TRBJ1-5|TRBV12-3/TRBV12-4
TGTGCCAGCAGTTTCGGGACAGGGAGAAGCAATCAGCCCCAGCATTTT
CASSFGTGRSNQPQHF
>TRBD1|17|NA|TRBJ2-5|TRBV14
TGTGCCAGCAGCCAAGTATGGGGACAGGGACCTCAAGAGACCCAGTACTTC
CASSQVWGQGPQETQYF
>NA|17|NA|TRBJ2-1|TRBV12-3/TRBV12-4
TGTGCCAGCAGTCCGCCGGTTTGGGGGAGCTCCTACAATGAGCAGTTCTTC
CASSPPVWGSSYNEQFF
>NA|17|NA|TRBJ2-2|TRBV7-9
TGTGCCAGCAGCTTAGAGGGCATTATGGCAAACACCGGGGAGCTGTTTTTT
CASSLEGIMANTGELFF
>TRBD1|14|NA|TRBJ2-7|TRBV24-1
TGTGCCACCAGTGGGACAGGGGCTACCTACGAGCAGTACTTC
CATSGTGATYEQYF
>NA|16|many|TRBJ2-5|TRBV12-3/TRBV12-4
TGTGCCAGCAAAACGGGCGTACAGCGAGGGTGGGAGACCCAGTACTTC
CASKTGVQRGWETQYF
>NA|19|many|TRBJ1-4|TRBV28
TGTGCCAGCAGCTTTGACCCCCAGGGGCCTACCACAACTAATGAAAAACTGTTTTTT
CASSFDPQGPTTTNEKLFF
>NA|12|NA|TRBJ2-2|TRBV27
TGTGCCAGCAGACACTACACCGGGGAGCTGTTTTTT
CASRHYTGELFF
>NA|16|many|TRBJ1-6|TRBV6-5
TGTGCCAGCAGTTACTCGATTCCCCCCACGAATTCACCCCTCCACTTT
CASSYSIPPTNSPLHF
>TRBD2|14|NA|TRBJ2-7|TRBV6-2/TRBV6-3
TGTGCCAGCAAGTTGGCGGGGGACCGCTACGAGCAGTACTTC
CASKLAGDRYEQYF
>TRBD2|14|NA|TRBJ2-7|TRBV9
TGTGCCAGCAGCTCGGGACTAGCGGGAGACGAGCAGTACTTC
CASSSGLAGDEQYF
>TRBD2|16|few|TRBJ2-7|TRBV3-1
TGTGCCAGCAGCCACGGGACTAGCGCCTCCGTTTACGAGCAGTACTTC
CASSHGTSASVYEQYF
>NA|16|NA|TRBJ2-4|TRBV7-9
TGTGCCAGCAGCTTAGCAAACCCTCTAGCCAAAAACATTCAGTACTTC
CASSLANPLAKNIQYF
>NA|14|many|TRBJ2-5|TRBV12-3/TRBV12-4
TGTGCCAGCAGTCCCGCCGGGGCGAGGGAGACCCAGTACTTC
CASSPAGARETQYF
>NA|11|few|TRBJ2-7|TRBV20-1
TGCAGTGCTAGAGGGGGGTGGGAGCAGTACTTC
CSARGGWEQYF